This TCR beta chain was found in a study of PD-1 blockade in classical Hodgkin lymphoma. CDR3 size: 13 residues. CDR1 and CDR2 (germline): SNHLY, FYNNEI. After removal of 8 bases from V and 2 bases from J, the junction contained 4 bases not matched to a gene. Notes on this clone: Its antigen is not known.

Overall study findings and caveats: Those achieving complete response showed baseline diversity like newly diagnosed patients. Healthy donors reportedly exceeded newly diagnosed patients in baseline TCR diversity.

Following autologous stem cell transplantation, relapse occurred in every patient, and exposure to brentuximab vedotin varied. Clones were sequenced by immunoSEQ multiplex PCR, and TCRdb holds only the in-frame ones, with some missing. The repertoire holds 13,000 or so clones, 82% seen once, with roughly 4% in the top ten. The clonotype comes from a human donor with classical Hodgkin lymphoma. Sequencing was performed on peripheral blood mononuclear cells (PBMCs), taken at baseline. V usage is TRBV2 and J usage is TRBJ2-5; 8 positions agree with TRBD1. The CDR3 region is CASVRGRQETQYF. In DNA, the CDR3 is TGTGCCAGCGTCAGGGGGCGGCAAGAGACCCAGTACTTC.